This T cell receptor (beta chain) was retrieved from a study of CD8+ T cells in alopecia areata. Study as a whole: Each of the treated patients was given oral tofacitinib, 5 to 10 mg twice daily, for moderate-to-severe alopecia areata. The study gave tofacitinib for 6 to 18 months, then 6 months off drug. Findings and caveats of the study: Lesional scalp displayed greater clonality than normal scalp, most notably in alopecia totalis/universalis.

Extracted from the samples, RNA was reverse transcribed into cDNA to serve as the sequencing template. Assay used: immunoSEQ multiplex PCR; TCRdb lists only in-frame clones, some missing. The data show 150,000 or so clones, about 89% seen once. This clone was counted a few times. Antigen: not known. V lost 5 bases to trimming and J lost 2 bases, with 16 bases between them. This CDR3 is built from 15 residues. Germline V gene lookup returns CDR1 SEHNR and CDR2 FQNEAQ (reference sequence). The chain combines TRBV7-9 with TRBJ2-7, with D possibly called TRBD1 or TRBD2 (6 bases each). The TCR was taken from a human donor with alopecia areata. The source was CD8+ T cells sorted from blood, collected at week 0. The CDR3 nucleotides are TGTGCCAGCAGCCCCCCCGGGGGCGATCCCTACGAGCAGTACTTC. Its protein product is CASSPPGGDPYEQYF. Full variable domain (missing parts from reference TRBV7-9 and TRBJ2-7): DTGVSQNPRHKITKRGQNVTFRCDPISEHNRLYWYRQTLGQGPEFLTYFQNEAQLEKSRLLSDRFSAERPKGSFSTLEIQRTEQGDSAMYLCASSPPGGDPYEQYFGPGTRLTVT.